What follows are 31 T cell receptor beta chains derived from one specimen sequenced in a study of CXCR3-negative and CXCR3-positive naive CD8 T cells. The method, 5' RACE with UMI labels, was used to prepare the TRB cDNA libraries. TCRdb re-called the 5' RACE reads; every CDR3 protein appears as one record, without DNA. The sample has tens of thousands of distinct CDR3 sequences. Source material: naive CXCR3- CD8+ T cells from blood. The subset is: CD45RO-CCR7+CD27+CD95- naive CD8+ T cells lacking CXCR3 (TNR3-). Receptors originate from a human donor in good health. Some clones in this sample may be carry-over from other donors' samples.

The rearrangement joins TRBV7-9 to TRBJ1-1; checking the TCRdb D call of TRBD1 is not possible without DNA. Germline CDR1 reads SEHNR; CDR2 reads FQNEAQ (reference sequence). The CDR3 has 13 residues. This chain's CDR3 is CASSPQGPREAFF.

The rearrangement uses TRBV12-3 or TRBV12-4 and TRBJ2-3. CDR3 length: 12 residues. CDR3 sequence reads: CASRYRADTQYF.

This chain links TRBV4-3 with TRBJ2-7; the D call from TCRdb, TRBD2, cannot be confirmed without DNA. The CDR3 runs 15 residues. Germline CDR1 is LGHNA and CDR2 is YSLEER. The CDR3 region is CASSLLRAPTYEQYF.

The chain is built from TRBV28 and TRBJ2-1. This CDR3 comprises 12 residues. Germline loops: CDR1 MDHEN, CDR2 SYDVKM. This chain's CDR3 is CASSPQIDEQFF.

The chain couples TRBV29-1 to TRBJ1-1; absent DNA, TCRdb's TRBD1 call cannot be checked. This CDR3 comprises 13 residues. Germline loops: CDR1 SQVTM, CDR2 ANQGSEA. CDR3 protein: CSVPGHGNTEAFF.

This chain links TRBV3-1 with TRBJ2-7; TCRdb picks TRBD1, but there is no DNA to check that call. Per the germline V gene, CDR1 is LGHDT and CDR2 is YNNKEL (reference sequence). CDR3 size: 15 residues. The CDR3 here is CASSHPAQGAREQYF.

The genes are TRBV28 and TRBJ1-1; TCRdb gives TRBD1 as the D gene, but with no DNA this cannot be confirmed. CDR1 and CDR2 (germline): MDHEN, SYDVKM. The CDR3 loop spans 12 amino acids. CDR3 region: CASSFPGTEAFF.

The chain joins TRBV5-1 to TRBJ1-2; TCRdb indicates TRBD1, and absent DNA this call remains unverified. Germline V gives CDR1 SGHRS, CDR2 YFSETQ. CDR3 length equals 16 residues. The CDR3 sequence is CASNIDAGQGAYGYTF.

The V call is TRBV12-3 or TRBV12-4, the J call TRBJ2-7. The CDR3 runs 14 residues. The CDR3 sequence: CASSLVSSFYEQYF.

The rearrangement links TRBV6-2 or TRBV6-3 to TRBJ2-3; TCRdb gives TRBD2 as the D gene, but with no DNA this cannot be confirmed. Germline V gene data show CDR1 as MNHEY and CDR2 as SVGEGT. This CDR3 is 15 amino acids long. The CDR3 sequence is CASSKTSGGADTQYF.

The CDR3 region is CSASGTNSYEQYF. This rearrangement joins TRBV20-1 to TRBJ2-7; TCRdb calls TRBD2, which cannot be checked without DNA. This CDR3 is 13 amino acids long. Germline assignment: CDR1 DFQATT and CDR2 SNEGSKA (reference sequence).

CDR3 sequence reads: CASSYSGRYLQYF. The rearrangement joins TRBV12-3 or TRBV12-4 to TRBJ2-7. This CDR3 spans 13 amino acids.

This chain connects TRBV6-5 to TRBJ2-7; TCRdb's D gene call, TRBD1, goes unchecked for lack of DNA. The CDR3 extends over 15 amino acids. Germline V gene lookup returns CDR1 MNHEY and CDR2 SVGAGI. CDR3: CASSYSGQRTYEQYF.

The chain carries TRBV7-6 and TRBJ2-6; absent DNA, TCRdb's TRBD1 call cannot be checked. This CDR3 contains 18 residues. The germline CDR1 and CDR2 sequences are SGHVS and FNYEAQ. Here the CDR3 reads CASSPPPGQGTGANVLTF.

The chain couples TRBV27 to TRBJ2-1; lacking DNA, the TRBD2 call made by TCRdb goes unchecked. Germline values: CDR1 MNHEY, CDR2 SMNVEV (reference sequence). CDR3 length: 15 residues. CDR3 residues: CASSSAGGRENEQFF.

The genes are TRBV6-2 or TRBV6-3 and TRBJ2-1. From germline, CDR1 is MNHEY and CDR2 SVGEGT. The CDR3 totals 12 residues. CDR3 protein: CASSNGVNEQFF.

The chain carries TRBV28 and TRBJ1-1. Germline V lookup: CDR1 MDHEN, CDR2 SYDVKM. This CDR3 is 12 amino acids long. CDR3 residues: CASSPPATEAFF.

The rearrangement joins TRBV6-2 or TRBV6-3 to TRBJ2-5; as DNA is missing, the TRBD2 call by TCRdb cannot be tested. The CDR3 has 15 residues. Germline CDR1 and CDR2: MNHEY and SVGEGT. The CDR3 sequence: CASSPVRRVQETQYF.

The chain carries TRBV29-1 and TRBJ2-5. The CDR3 totals 12 residues. Germline V gene data show CDR1 as SQVTM and CDR2 as ANQGSEA. CDR3 protein: CSVGGRQETQYF.

The chain links TRBV7-3 to TRBJ2-5. The CDR3 has 13 amino acids. Germline V gene lookup returns CDR1 SGHTA and CDR2 FQGTGA. The CDR3 sequence: CASSRVLWETQYF.

The rearrangement joins TRBV3-1 to TRBJ2-5. The germline V gene has CDR1 LGHDT and CDR2 YNNKEL (reference sequence). This CDR3 has 13 amino acids. This CDR3 reads CASSQENQETQYF.

V gene TRBV12-3 or TRBV12-4 combines with J gene TRBJ1-1. The CDR3 sequence is 14 residues long. This CDR3 is CASSAGTLNTEAFF.

The chain joins TRBV4-1 to TRBJ2-7; TCRdb proposes TRBD2, but this gene call is untestable without DNA. The CDR3 contains 14 residues. From germline, CDR1 is MGHRA and CDR2 YSYEKL. Here the CDR3 reads CASSQGISGYEQYF.

The gene calls are TRBV7-2 and TRBJ2-3; TCRdb's D gene call, TRBD1, goes unchecked for lack of DNA. The germline V gene has CDR1 SGHTA and CDR2 FQGNSA. There are 15 residues in the CDR3. CDR3 residues: CASSTGQGGTDTQYF.

The rearrangement links TRBV12-3 or TRBV12-4 to TRBJ2-2; TCRdb's D call, TRBD1, is unchecked because there is no DNA. The CDR3 is 14 amino acids. The CDR3 protein is CASSSGFASGELFF.

This chain uses TRBV7-9 with TRBJ1-2. This CDR3 comprises 13 residues. Germline CDR1 SEHNR, CDR2 FQNEAQ (reference sequence). CDR3 residues: CASSLAMNNGYTF.

This CDR3 is CSARGQGATGELFF. The rearrangement joins TRBV20-1 to TRBJ2-2; without DNA, the TCRdb call of TRBD1 cannot be checked. The CDR3 is made up of 14 amino acids. Germline CDR1 DFQATT, CDR2 SNEGSKA (reference sequence).

The chain is built from TRBV29-1 and TRBJ2-7. Germline loops: CDR1 SQVTM, CDR2 ANQGSEA. This CDR3 is 12 amino acids long. The CDR3 sequence: CSAQANSYEQYF.

The chain has TRBV29-1 and TRBJ2-1; TCRdb gives TRBD2 as the D gene, but with no DNA this cannot be confirmed. Germline V CDR1 and CDR2: SQVTM, ANQGSEA. The CDR3 loop spans 11 amino acids. CDR3 protein: CSVSGSNEQFF.

V gene TRBV7-2 combines with J gene TRBJ2-2; the TCRdb call, TRBD1, lacks DNA for checking. CDR3 length equals 14 residues. Germline V CDR1 and CDR2: SGHTA, FQGNSA. The CDR3 sequence is CASSSGPKTGGLFF.

V gene TRBV30 combines with J gene TRBJ1-4; TCRdb names TRBD1, which stays unverified in the absence of DNA. The CDR3 length is 14 residues. The germline V gene encodes CDR1 GTSNPN and CDR2 SVGIG (reference sequence). CDR3: CAWSVGAGDEKLFF. The whole variable domain, remainder taken from reference TRBV30 and TRBJ1-4, is SQTIHQWPATLVQPVGSPLSLECTVEGTSNPNLYWYRQAAGRGLQLLFYSVGIGQISSEVPQNLSASRPQDRQFILSSKKLLLSDSGFYLCAWSVGAGDEKLFFGSGTQLSVL.